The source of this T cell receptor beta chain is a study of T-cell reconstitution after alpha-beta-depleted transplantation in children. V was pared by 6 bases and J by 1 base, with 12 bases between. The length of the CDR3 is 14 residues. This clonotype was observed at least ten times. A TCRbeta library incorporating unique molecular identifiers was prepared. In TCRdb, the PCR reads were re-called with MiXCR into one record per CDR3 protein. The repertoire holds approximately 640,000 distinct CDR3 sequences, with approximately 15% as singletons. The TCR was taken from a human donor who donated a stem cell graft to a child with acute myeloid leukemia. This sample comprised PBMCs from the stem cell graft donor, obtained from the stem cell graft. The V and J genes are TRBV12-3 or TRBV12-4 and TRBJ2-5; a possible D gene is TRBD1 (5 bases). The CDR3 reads CASSPLGLQETQYF. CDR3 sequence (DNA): TGTGCCAGCAGCCCTTTGGGGCTCCAAGAGACCCAGTACTTC.